The clone carrying this T cell receptor (beta chain) was found once. This record comes from a study of blood T cell repertoires in COVID-19. About the research overall: Donors in the United States, Italy and Spain gave samples during acute or convalescent COVID-19. T cells, B-cell-depleted T cells, or PBMCs provided the cDNA or gDNA that served as material.

V lost 3 bases and J 2 bases, leaving 12 bases between the germline ends. The CDR3 totals 14 residues. The germline V gene has CDR1 DFQATT and CDR2 SNEGSKA (reference sequence). In the authors' methods: Amplification of reference gene primers was used by the study to estimate nucleated cell counts. The data were produced by immunoSEQ multiplex PCR, yet TCRdb's version contains in-frame clones alone and is incomplete. Clonal size and the V and J genes are those of that table, whereas D and trimming came from the DNA. The sample includes under 250,000 clones, roughly 80% seen only once; the top ten take 5.1%.

The sequencing sample was made of peripheral blood. This sequence originates from a woman aged 60-75 years who had recovered from COVID-19. The chain is built from TRBV20-1 and TRBJ2-3; D gene unclear. CDR3 sequence: CSASVQIVTDTQYF. The CDR3, as DNA: TGCAGTGCTAGTGTGCAGATCGTCACAGATACGCAGTATTTT.